This record looks at one TCR beta chain sequence and its context. Through week 26, nivolumab 3 mg/kg IV was given weeks 1, 4, 7, 10, then biweekly. The entry originates in a study of ipilimumab plus nivolumab after autologous stem cell transplantation. This CDR3 is 14 amino acids long. Per germline, CDR1 SEHNR and CDR2 FQNEAQ (reference sequence). V lost 3 bases, J lost 7 bases, and 6 bases stayed unmatched. TCRdb's table, derived via immunoSEQ multiplex PCR, lists solely in-frame clones and lacks some. The data contain roughly 16,000 clones, 81% of them seen just once; the ten biggest clones take up approximately 19%.

This chain connects TRBV7-9 to TRBJ1-2, with TRBD1 matching over 9 bases. The starting material was PBMCs, obtained in a trial of ipilimumab plus nivolumab as post-transplant consolidation. This TCR was sampled from a male donor with diffuse large B-cell lymphoma. CDR3: CASSLDRGVFGYTF. The CDR3 DNA follows: TGTGCCAGCAGCTTGGACAGGGGCGTGTTTGGCTACACCTTC.